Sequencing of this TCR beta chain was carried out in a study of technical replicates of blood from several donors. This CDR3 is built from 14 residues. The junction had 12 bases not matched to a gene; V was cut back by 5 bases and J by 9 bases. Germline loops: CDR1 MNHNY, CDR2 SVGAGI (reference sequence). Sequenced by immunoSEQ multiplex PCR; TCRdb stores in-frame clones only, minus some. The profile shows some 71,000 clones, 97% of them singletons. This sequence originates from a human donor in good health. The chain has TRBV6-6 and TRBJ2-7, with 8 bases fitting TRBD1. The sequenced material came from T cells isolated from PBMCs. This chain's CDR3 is CASSLTGAVFRQYF. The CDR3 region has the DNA TGTGCCAGCAGTCTGACAGGGGCCGTTTTTCGGCAGTACTTC.